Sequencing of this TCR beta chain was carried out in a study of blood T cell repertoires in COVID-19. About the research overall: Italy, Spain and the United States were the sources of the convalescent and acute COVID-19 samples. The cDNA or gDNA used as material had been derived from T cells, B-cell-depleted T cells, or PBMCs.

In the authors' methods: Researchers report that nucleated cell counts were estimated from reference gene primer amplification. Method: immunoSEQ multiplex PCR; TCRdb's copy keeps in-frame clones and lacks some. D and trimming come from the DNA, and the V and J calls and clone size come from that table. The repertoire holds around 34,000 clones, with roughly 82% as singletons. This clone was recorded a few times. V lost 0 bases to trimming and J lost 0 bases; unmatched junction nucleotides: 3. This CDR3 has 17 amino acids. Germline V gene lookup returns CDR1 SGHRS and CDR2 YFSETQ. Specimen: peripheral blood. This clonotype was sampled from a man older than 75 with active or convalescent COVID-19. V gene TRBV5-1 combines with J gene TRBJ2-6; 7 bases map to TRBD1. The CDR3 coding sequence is TGCGCCAGCAGCTTGGCCGGACAGGTCTCTGGGGCCAACGTCCTGACTTTC. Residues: CASSLAGQVSGANVLTF. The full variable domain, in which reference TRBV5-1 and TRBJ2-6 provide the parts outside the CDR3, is KAGVTQTPRYLIKTRGQQVTLSCSPISGHRSVSWYQQTPGQGLQFLFEYFSETQRNKGNFPGRFSGRQFSNSRSEMNVSTLELGDSALYLCASSLAGQVSGANVLTFGAGSRLTVL.